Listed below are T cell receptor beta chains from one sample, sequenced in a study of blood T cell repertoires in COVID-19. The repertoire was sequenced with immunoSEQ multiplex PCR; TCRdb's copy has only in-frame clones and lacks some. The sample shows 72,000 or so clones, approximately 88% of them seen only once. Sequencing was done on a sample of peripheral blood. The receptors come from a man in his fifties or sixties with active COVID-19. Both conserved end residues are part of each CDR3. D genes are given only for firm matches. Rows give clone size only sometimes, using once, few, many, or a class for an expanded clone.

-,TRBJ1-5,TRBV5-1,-,TGCGCCAGCAGCTTGGGACAGGCGAGCAATCAGCCCCAGCATTTT,CASSLGQASNQPQHF
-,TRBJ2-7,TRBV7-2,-,TGTGCCAGCAGCTTAGCGACAGGCTCTTGGAGGAACGAGCAGTACTTC,CASSLATGSWRNEQYF
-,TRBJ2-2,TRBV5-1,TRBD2,TGCGCCAGCAGCCTACTAGCGGCCAAGAACACCGGGGAGCTGTTTTTT,CASSLLAAKNTGELFF
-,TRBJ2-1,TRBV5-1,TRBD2,TGCGCCAGCAGCTTGGCAGATAGCGGGGGGTACAATGAGCAGTTCTTC,CASSLADSGGYNEQFF
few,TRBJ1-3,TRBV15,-,TGTGCCACCAGAGCGAGCTCTGGAAACACCATATATTTT,CATRASSGNTIYF
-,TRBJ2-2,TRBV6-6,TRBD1,TGTGCCAGCAGGCCCCCGGGACAGGCGAACACCGGGGAGCTGTTTTTT,CASRPPGQANTGELFF
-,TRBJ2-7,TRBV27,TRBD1,TGTGCCAGCAGTTTTGACGGACAGGGGGCAGACGAGCAGTACTTC,CASSFDGQGADEQYF
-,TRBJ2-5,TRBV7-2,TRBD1,TGTGCCAGCAGCTATAACAGGGGGGAGACCCAGTACTTC,CASSYNRGETQYF
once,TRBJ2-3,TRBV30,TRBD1,TGTGCCTGGAGCACAGGGGTAGAGACAGATACGCAGTATTTT,CAWSTGVETDTQYF
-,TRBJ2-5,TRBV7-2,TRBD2,TGTGCCAGCAGCCGGTGGACTAGCGGGGGGGACTATCAAGAGACCCAGTACTTC,CASSRWTSGGDYQETQYF
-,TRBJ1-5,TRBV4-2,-,TGTGCCAGCAGCCAGGGGGGGCAGGTCGATCAGCCCCAGCATTTT,CASSQGGQVDQPQHF